The sequence of this T cell receptor (beta chain) was determined in a study of blood T cells in healthy people across ages. This clonotype was recorded many times. The use of a sample-barcoded 5' primer and a J-beta primer mix characterized a second PCR of roughly 7 to 12 cycles. TCRdb analysed the 5' RACE reads with MiXCR anew, one entry per CDR3 protein. This repertoire shows 1.5 million to 2 million distinct CDR3 sequences, about 39% found once; its top ten account for roughly 24%. The trim removed 6 bases at V and 3 bases at J, leaving 11 bases unmatched. Germline V lookup: CDR1 SNHLY, CDR2 FYNNEI. There are 15 residues in the CDR3.

The sample was blood. This receptor was obtained from a human donor in good health. The chain couples TRBV2 to TRBJ2-7, with 7 bases fitting TRBD1. The CDR3 protein is CASREDRSDFYEQYF. CDR3 sequence (DNA): TGTGCCAGCAGGGAGGACAGGAGCGACTTCTACGAGCAGTACTTC.